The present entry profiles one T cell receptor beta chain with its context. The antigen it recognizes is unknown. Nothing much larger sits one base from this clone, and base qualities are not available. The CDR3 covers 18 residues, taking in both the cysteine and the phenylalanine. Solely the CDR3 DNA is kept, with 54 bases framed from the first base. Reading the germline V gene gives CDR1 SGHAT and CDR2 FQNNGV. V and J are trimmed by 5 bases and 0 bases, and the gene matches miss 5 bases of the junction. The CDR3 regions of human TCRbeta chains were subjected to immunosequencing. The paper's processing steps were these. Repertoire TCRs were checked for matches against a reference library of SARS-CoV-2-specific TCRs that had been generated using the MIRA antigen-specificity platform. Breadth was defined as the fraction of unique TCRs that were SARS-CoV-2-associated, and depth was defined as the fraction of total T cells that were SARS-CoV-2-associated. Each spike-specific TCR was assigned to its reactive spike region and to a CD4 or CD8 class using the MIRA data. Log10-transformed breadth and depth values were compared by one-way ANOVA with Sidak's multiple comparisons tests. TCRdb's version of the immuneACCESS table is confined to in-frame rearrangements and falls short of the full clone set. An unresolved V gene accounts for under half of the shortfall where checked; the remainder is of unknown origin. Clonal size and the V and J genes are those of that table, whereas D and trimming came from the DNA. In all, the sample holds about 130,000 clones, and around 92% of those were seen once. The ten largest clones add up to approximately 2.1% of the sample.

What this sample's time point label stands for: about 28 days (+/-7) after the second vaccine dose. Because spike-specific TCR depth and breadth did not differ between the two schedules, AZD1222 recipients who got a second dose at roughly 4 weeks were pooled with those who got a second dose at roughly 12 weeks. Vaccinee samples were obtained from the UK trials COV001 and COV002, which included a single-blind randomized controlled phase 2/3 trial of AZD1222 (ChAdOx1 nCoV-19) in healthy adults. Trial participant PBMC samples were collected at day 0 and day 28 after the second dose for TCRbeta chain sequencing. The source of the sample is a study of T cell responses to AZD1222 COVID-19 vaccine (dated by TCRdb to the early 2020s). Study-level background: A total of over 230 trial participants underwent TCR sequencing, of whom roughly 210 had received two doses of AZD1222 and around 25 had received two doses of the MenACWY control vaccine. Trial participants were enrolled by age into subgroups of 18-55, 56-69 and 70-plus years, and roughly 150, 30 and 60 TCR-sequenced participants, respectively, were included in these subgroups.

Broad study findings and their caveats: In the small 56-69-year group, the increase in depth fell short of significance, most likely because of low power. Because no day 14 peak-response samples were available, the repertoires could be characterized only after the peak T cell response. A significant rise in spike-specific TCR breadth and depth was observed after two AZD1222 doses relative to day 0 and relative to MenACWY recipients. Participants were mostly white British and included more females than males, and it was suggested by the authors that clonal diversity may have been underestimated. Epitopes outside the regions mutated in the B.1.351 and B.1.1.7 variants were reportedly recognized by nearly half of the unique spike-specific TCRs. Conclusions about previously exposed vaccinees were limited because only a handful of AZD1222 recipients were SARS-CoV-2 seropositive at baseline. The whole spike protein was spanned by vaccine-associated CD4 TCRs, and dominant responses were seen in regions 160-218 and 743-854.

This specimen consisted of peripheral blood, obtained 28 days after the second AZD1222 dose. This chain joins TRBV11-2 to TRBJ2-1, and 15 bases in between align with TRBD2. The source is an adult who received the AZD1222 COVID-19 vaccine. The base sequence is TGTGCCAGCAGCGTGGGACTAGCGGGGGGATCCTCCTACAATGAGCAGTTCTTC. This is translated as CASSVGLAGGSSYNEQFF.